This passage covers 27 T cell receptor beta chains from one sample sequenced in a study of OX40 agonist ivuxolimab in advanced cancers. Some clones are missing from TCRdb's copy, which holds only in-frame ones; the method was immunoSEQ multiplex PCR. The sample holds about 61,000 clones, roughly 87% seen once. Sequenced material: CD4+ or CD8+ T cells sorted from blood, taken in a trial of the OX40 agonist ivuxolimab. These TCRs come from an adult with an advanced solid tumor such as melanoma, head and neck, liver or kidney cancer.

This clone was counted a single time. The rearrangement joins TRBV2 to TRBJ2-3; 14 positions agree with TRBD2. The CDR3 has 18 residues. V was pared by 5 bases and J by 5 bases, with 12 bases of the junction left unmatched. The germline V gene has CDR1 SNHLY and CDR2 FYNNEI. This CDR3 is CASSRSPTSGGAGDTQYF. As DNA, the CDR3 is TGTGCCAGCAGTAGGTCCCCGACTAGCGGGGGGGCCGGAGATACGCAGTATTTT.

This clone was found once. This sequence joins TRBV7-9 and TRBJ2-7, with D perhaps matching TRBD1 (6 bases). V was trimmed by 5 bases and J by 7 bases, leaving 21 bases between them. The CDR3 contains 15 residues. Germline CDR1 SEHNR, CDR2 FQNEAQ (reference sequence). CDR3 sequence: CASSVYRDTMGEQYF. CDR3 DNA: TGTGCCAGCAGCGTATACCGGGACACCATGGGTGAGCAGTACTTC.

J is TRBJ1-3 and V is TRBV5-4; 7 bases are a match to TRBD1. CDR3 length: 16 amino acids. CDR1 is SGHNT, CDR2 YYREEE, per germline (reference sequence). V shed 3 bases, J shed 4 bases, and the junction held 10 bases outside the gene matches. The CDR3 coding sequence is TGTGCCAGCAGCTCAGAGTTGACAGGGTCAGGAAACACCATATATTTT. This codes for CASSSELTGSGNTIYF.

This rearrangement joins TRBV12-5 to TRBJ1-1, with a weak D call TRBD1 (5 bases). V lost 5 bases and J lost 1, with 11 bases in between. The CDR3 totals 14 residues. The germline V gene encodes CDR1 LGHNT and CDR2 FRNRAP. CDR3 nucleotide sequence: TGTGCTAGTGGTCGCCCGACAGAGAACACTGAAGCTTTCTTT. The encoded protein is CASGRPTENTEAFF.

The chain links TRBV7-2 to TRBJ2-1; weak D call: TRBD1 (5 bases). This CDR3 has 15 amino acids. The germline V gene encodes CDR1 SGHTA and CDR2 FQGNSA. Trimming pared 8 bases from V and 0 bases from J, leaving 14 bases between. The CDR3 loop reads CASARWQGSYNEQFF. The CDR3 nucleotides read TGTGCCAGCGCTAGGTGGCAGGGCTCCTACAATGAGCAGTTCTTC. The full variable domain, completed using reference TRBV7-2 and TRBJ2-1, is GAGVSQSPSNKVTEKGKDVELRCDPISGHTALYWYRQSLGQGLEFLIYFQGNSAPDKSGLPSDRFSAERTGGSVSTLTIQRTQQEDSAVYLCASARWQGSYNEQFFGPGTRLTVL.

This clone was recorded a few times. The chain links TRBV7-9 to TRBJ1-6, with no clear D. This CDR3 is 14 amino acids long. V was pared by 2 bases and J by 4 bases, with 6 bases between. Per germline, CDR1 SEHNR and CDR2 FQNEAQ (reference sequence). CDR3 in amino acids: CASSLQEYNSPLHF. For the CDR3, the DNA is TGTGCCAGCAGCTTACAGGAGTATAATTCACCCCTCCACTTT.

This chain links TRBV5-6 with TRBJ1-1, with unresolved D. The CDR3 has 11 amino acids. The V and J ends lost 1 base and 4 bases respectively, with 2 bases between them. The germline V gene has CDR1 SGHDT and CDR2 YYEEEE. The CDR3: CASSLFTEAFF. The CDR3 DNA sequence: TGTGCCAGCAGCTTGTTCACTGAAGCTTTCTTT.

Remarks on this clone: Germline is not matched at one junction end, which may reflect a read error. The rearrangement links TRBV10-2 to TRBJ2-5, with a weak D call TRBD2 (6 bases). This CDR3 spans 12 amino acids. Germline CDR1 is WSHSY and CDR2 is SAAADI. The CDR3 region has the DNA TGCGCCAGCACGTGGACTACAGAGAACCAGTACTTC. Amino acid sequence: CASTWTTENQYF.

This chain connects TRBV15 to TRBJ2-7; TRBD1 agrees at 9 bases. Germline values: CDR1 LNHNV, CDR2 YYDKDF (reference sequence). This CDR3 contains 16 residues. V was pared by 2 bases and J by 0 bases, with 5 bases of the junction left unmatched. The DNA of the CDR3 is TGTGCCACCAGCAGACTCACAGGGGGCAGCTCCTACGAGCAGTACTTC. Translating gives CATSRLTGGSSYEQYF. The full variable domain, its missing parts supplied by reference TRBV15 and TRBJ2-7, is DAMVIQNPRYQVTQFGKPVTLSCSQTLNHNVMYWYQQKSSQAPKLLFHYYDKDFNNEADTPDNFQSRRPNTSFCFLDIRSPGLGDTAMYLCATSRLTGGSSYEQYFGPGTRLTVT.

The chain recombines TRBV28 with TRBJ2-2; D is undetermined. Germline values: CDR1 MDHEN, CDR2 SYDVKM. This CDR3 spans 11 amino acids. The V gene lost 1 base and the J gene lost 9 bases, with 3 bases spanning the gap. CDR3 sequence: CASSLSRELFF. CDR3 coding DNA: TGTGCCAGCAGTTTATCTAGGGAGCTGTTTTTT.

This chain joins TRBV11-3 and TRBJ2-3; no reliable D call. Germline-derived CDR1 and CDR2 are SGHNT and YENEEA. The CDR3 consists of 13 residues. The V end was cut by 1 base, the J end by 2 bases, with 4 bases between. As DNA, the CDR3 is TGTGCCAGCAGCTTAGGTGACACAGATACGCAGTATTTT. Amino acids: CASSLGDTDTQYF.

The rearrangement uses TRBV18 and TRBJ2-2; possibly TRBD2 for D (6 bases). The CDR3 has 12 residues. CDR1 is KGHSH and CDR2 is LQKENI in the germline V gene. V was clipped by 4 bases and J by 10 bases, with 10 bases between them. The CDR3 here is CASSLREKELFF. The CDR3 DNA reads as TGTGCCAGCTCACTCCGGGAGAAGGAGCTGTTTTTT.

In DNA form, the CDR3 reads TGTGCCAGCAGCTACACTAGCGGGGGGGCCAATACGCAGTATTTT. Translated: CASSYTSGGANTQYF. The gene calls are TRBV7-3 and TRBJ2-3; 13 bases align to TRBD2. CDR3 size: 15 residues. From germline, CDR1 is SGHTA and CDR2 FQGTGA. With V trimmed by 4 bases and J by 7 bases, 5 bases remained unmatched. The full variable domain, with the rest looked up from reference TRBV7-3 and TRBJ2-3, is GAGVSQTPSNKVTEKGKYVELRCDPISGHTALYWYRQSLGQGPEFLIYFQGTGAADDSGLPNDRFFAVRPEGSVSTLKIQRTERGDSAVYLCASSYTSGGANTQYFGPGTRLTVL.

The chain employs TRBV5-1 and TRBJ1-2, with D uncertain. Germline loops: CDR1 SGHRS, CDR2 YFSETQ. The V end was cut by 0 bases, the J end by 4 bases, with 4 bases between. The length of the CDR3 is 12 residues. CDR3: CASSLDSYGYTF. CDR3 nucleotides: TGCGCCAGCAGCTTGGACAGCTATGGCTACACCTTC.

The rearrangement joins TRBV4-2 to TRBJ2-6; weak D call: TRBD2 (5 bases). V was pared by 4 bases and J by 4 bases, with 20 bases between. The CDR3 spans 18 residues. The germline CDR1 and CDR2 sequences are LGHNA and YNFKEQ. CDR3: CASSPGGAPRFGANVLTF. In DNA form, the CDR3 reads TGTGCCAGCAGCCCTGGAGGAGCCCCGCGATTCGGGGCCAACGTCCTGACTTTC.

V and J are TRBV11-2 and TRBJ1-1; 8 bases agree with TRBD1. The CDR3 covers 12 residues. The germline gives CDR1 SGHAT, CDR2 FQNNGV. The trim removed 5 bases at V and 9 bases at J, leaving 5 bases unmatched. As DNA, the CDR3 is TGTGCCAGCAGCCCGGACAGGGTGAAAGCTTTCTTT. Residues: CASSPDRVKAFF.

The chain links TRBV5-6 to TRBJ1-4, with a weak D call TRBD1 (6 bases). The CDR3 is made up of 16 amino acids. V was trimmed by 5 bases and J by 0 bases, leaving 14 bases between them. In germline, CDR1 is SGHDT, CDR2 YYEEEE. The CDR3 region is CASSSRGRTTNEKLFF. DNA of the CDR3: TGTGCCAGCAGTTCTAGGGGGAGGACAACTAATGAAAAACTGTTTTTT. The entire variable domain, with the rest obtained from reference TRBV5-6 and TRBJ1-4, is as follows: DAGVTQSPTHLIKTRGQQVTLRCSPKSGHDTVSWYQQALGQGPQFIFQYYEEEERQRGNFPDRFSGHQFPNYSSELNVNALLLGDSALYLCASSSRGRTTNEKLFFGSGTQLSVL.

This clone was seen only once. J is TRBJ1-2 and V is TRBV10-1; D is ambiguous. V lost 3 bases, J lost 8 bases, and 7 bases lay in between. CDR3 length equals 11 residues. Germline V lookup: CDR1 WNHNN, CDR2 SYGVQD (reference sequence). CDR3 sequence (DNA): TGCGCCAGCAGTGAAGGGCTCGGCTACACCTTC. Translation gives CASSEGLGYTF.

The chain links TRBV30 to TRBJ1-1; D perhaps matches TRBD1 (6 bases). CDR1 and CDR2 from the germline V gene are GTSNPN and SVGIG (reference sequence). Trimming removed 1 base at V and 5 bases at J, with 17 bases between. This CDR3 is 15 amino acids long. The CDR3 nucleotides are TGTGCCTGGAGTGGGTCGGGGGGCCGCGTGACTGAAGCTTTCTTT. Amino acid sequence: CAWSGSGGRVTEAFF.

CDR3 in amino acids: CASSPALQYGYTF. The CDR3 DNA reads as TGTGCCAGCAGCCCGGCCCTACAGTATGGCTACACCTTC. V usage is TRBV7-2 and J usage is TRBJ1-2; D ambiguous. CDR3 length equals 13 residues. In germline, CDR1 is SGHTA, CDR2 FQGNSA. Trimming stripped 5 bases from V and 5 bases from J, with 12 bases between. The full variable domain, with the rest looked up from reference TRBV7-2 and TRBJ1-2, is GAGVSQSPSNKVTEKGKDVELRCDPISGHTALYWYRQSLGQGLEFLIYFQGNSAPDKSGLPSDRFSAERTGGSVSTLTIQRTQQEDSAVYLCASSPALQYGYTFGSGTRLTVV.

The rearrangement links TRBV7-2 to TRBJ2-4; D assignment may be TRBD1 or TRBD2 (6 bases each). Trimming pared 5 bases from V and 0 bases from J, leaving 23 bases between. Germline-derived CDR1 and CDR2 are SGHTA and FQGNSA. The CDR3 runs to 19 residues. CDR3 in DNA: TGTGCCAGCAGCCAGGAGGGGGGAGGTTCAGACCTAGCCAAAAACATTCAGTACTTC. Amino acids: CASSQEGGGSDLAKNIQYF.

The rearrangement joins TRBV6-1 to TRBJ1-2; 7 nucleotides line up with TRBD1. This CDR3 contains 13 residues. Germline V CDR1 and CDR2: MNHNS, SASEGT. After removal of 6 bases from V and 6 bases from J, the junction contained 7 bases not matched to a gene. The CDR3 DNA sequence: TGTGCCAGCAGATTGACAGGGACACATGGCTACACCTTC. It codes for CASRLTGTHGYTF.

This chain connects TRBV9 to TRBJ2-3, with D unclear. The CDR3 contains 17 residues. Trimming cost V 0 bases and J 0 bases, with 14 bases left between them. Germline-derived CDR1 and CDR2 are SGDLS and YYNGEE. CDR3 residues: CASSVGAARSSTDTQYF. Here the CDR3 DNA reads TGTGCCAGCAGCGTAGGAGCTGCGCGATCTAGCACAGATACGCAGTATTTT.

This rearrangement joins TRBV30 to TRBJ2-5; D gene uncertain. CDR1 and CDR2 (germline): GTSNPN, SVGIG (reference sequence). Trimming cost V 0 bases and J 4 bases, with 6 bases left between them. The CDR3 covers 12 residues. For the CDR3, the DNA is TGTGCCTGGAGTGTAAATAGAGAGACCCAGTACTTC. This codes for CAWSVNRETQYF.

This chain connects TRBV11-2 to TRBJ1-2; a possible D gene is TRBD1 (5 bases). The germline V gene encodes CDR1 SGHAT and CDR2 FQNNGV. The CDR3 totals 13 residues. Trimming shortened V by 9 bases and J by 0 bases, and 11 bases separated the two germline ends. CDR3 protein: CASSTAANYGYTF. The CDR3 coding sequence is TGTGCCAGTTCGACAGCCGCTAACTATGGCTACACCTTC.

The genes are TRBV5-5 and TRBJ1-1; TRBD1 might be the D (6 bases). V was pared by 4 bases and J by 1 base, with 14 bases between. The CDR3 runs to 15 residues. CDR1 and CDR2 from the germline V gene are SGHKS and YYEKEE (reference sequence). Written as DNA, the CDR3 is TGTGCCAGCAGCCCACACGGGGGACAGAACACTGAAGCTTTCTTT. Its translation is CASSPHGGQNTEAFF.

V usage is TRBV5-1 and J usage is TRBJ1-2; unclear D gene. The V end lost 3 bases, the J end lost 5 bases, and 11 bases lay between the germline ends. CDR3 size: 13 residues. Germline lookup yields CDR1 SGHRS and CDR2 YFSETQ. DNA for the CDR3: TGCGCCAGCAGCTCGTTCTTGGGATATGGCTACACCTTC. This sequence encodes CASSSFLGYGYTF.